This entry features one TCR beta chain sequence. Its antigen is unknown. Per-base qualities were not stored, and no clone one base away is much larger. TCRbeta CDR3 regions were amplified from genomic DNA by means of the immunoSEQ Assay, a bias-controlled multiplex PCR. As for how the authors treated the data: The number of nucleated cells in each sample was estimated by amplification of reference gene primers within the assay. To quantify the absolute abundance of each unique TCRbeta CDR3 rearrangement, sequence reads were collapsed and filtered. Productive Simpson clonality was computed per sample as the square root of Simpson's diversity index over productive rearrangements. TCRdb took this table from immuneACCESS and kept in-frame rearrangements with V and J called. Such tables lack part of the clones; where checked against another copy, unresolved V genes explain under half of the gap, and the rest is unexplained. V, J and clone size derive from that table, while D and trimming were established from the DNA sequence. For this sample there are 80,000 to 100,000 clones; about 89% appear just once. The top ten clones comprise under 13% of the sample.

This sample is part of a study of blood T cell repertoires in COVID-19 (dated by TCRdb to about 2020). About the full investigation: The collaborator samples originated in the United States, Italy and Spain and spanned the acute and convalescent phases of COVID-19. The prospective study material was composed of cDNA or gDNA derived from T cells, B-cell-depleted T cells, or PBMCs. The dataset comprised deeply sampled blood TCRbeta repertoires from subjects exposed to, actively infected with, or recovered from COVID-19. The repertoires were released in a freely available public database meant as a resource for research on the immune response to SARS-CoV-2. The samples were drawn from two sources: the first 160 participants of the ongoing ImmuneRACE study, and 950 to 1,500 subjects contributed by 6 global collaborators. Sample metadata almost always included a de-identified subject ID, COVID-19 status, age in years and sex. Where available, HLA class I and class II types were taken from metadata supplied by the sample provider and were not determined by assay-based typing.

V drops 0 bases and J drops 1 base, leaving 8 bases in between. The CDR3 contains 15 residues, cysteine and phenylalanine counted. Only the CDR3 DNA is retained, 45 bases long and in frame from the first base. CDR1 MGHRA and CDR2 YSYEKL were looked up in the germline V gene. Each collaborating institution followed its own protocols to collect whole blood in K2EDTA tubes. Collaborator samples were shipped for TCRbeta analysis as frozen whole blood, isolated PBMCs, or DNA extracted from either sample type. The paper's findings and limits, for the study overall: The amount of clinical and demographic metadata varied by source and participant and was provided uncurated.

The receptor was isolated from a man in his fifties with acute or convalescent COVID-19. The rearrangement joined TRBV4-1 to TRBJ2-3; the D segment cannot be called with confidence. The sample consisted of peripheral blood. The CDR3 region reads CASSQEASGTDTQYF. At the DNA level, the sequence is TGCGCCAGCAGCCAAGAGGCCAGTGGCACAGATACGCAGTATTTT.